What follows are 17 T cell receptor beta chains derived from one specimen sequenced in a study of blood T cell repertoires in COVID-19. Profiled with immunoSEQ multiplex PCR; TCRdb holds only in-frame clones, not every one. In the table there are over 150,000 clones, approximately 88% of which are singletons. Sequencing input: peripheral blood. Receptors were obtained from a woman in her forties with COVID-19, enrolled during active disease.

This clone was seen a few times. This sequence joins TRBV18 and TRBJ1-4, with 7 positions matching TRBD1. Looked up from germline, CDR1 is KGHSH and CDR2 is LQKENI. V trimming: 2 bases; J trimming: 6 bases; junction bases outside the gene matches: 3. The CDR3 has 14 amino acids. CDR3 nucleotides: TGTGCCAGCTCACCAGACAGGGAGGATGAAAAACTGTTTTTT. Protein: CASSPDREDEKLFF.

This clone was observed a few times. CDR3 DNA sequence: TGCGCCAGCAGCTGGACAGATCTCGCCTCCTCTGGAAACACCATATATTTT. Amino acid sequence: CASSWTDLASSGNTIYF. The chain couples TRBV5-1 to TRBJ1-3, with D tentatively TRBD1 (6 bases). V was trimmed by 3 bases and J by 0 bases, leaving 16 bases between them. Per the germline V gene, CDR1 is SGHRS and CDR2 is YFSETQ. The CDR3 has 17 amino acids. Using reference TRBV5-1 and TRBJ1-3 for the parts outside the CDR3, the full variable domain is KAGVTQTPRYLIKTRGQQVTLSCSPISGHRSVSWYQQTPGQGLQFLFEYFSETQRNKGNFPGRFSGRQFSNSRSEMNVSTLELGDSALYLCASSWTDLASSGNTIYFGEGSWLTVV.

The chain joins TRBV27 to TRBJ2-1, with 9 bases lining up with TRBD1. J lost 6 bases, V lost 2 bases, and 8 bases had no gene match. This CDR3 comprises 16 residues. CDR1 is MNHEY, CDR2 SMNVEV, per germline (reference sequence). CDR3: CASSLGTGFTGNEQFF. As DNA, the CDR3 is TGTGCCAGCAGTTTAGGGACAGGGTTCACTGGCAATGAGCAGTTCTTC.

CDR3 protein: CASSLDSSFYGYTF. The CDR3 DNA follows: TGTGCCAGCAGCTTGGACAGTTCCTTCTATGGCTACACCTTC. V usage is TRBV5-4 and J usage is TRBJ1-2; D not certain. The germline CDR1 and CDR2 sequences are SGHNT and YYREEE (reference sequence). V was pared by 0 bases and J by 4 bases, with 10 bases between. This CDR3 contains 14 residues. The full variable domain, rest sourced from reference TRBV5-4 and TRBJ1-2, is ETGVTQSPTHLIKTRGQQVTLRCSSQSGHNTVSWYQQALGQGPQFIFQYYREEENGRGNFPPRFSGLQFPNYSSELNVNALELDDSALYLCASSLDSSFYGYTFGSGTRLTVV.

V is TRBV2 and J is TRBJ2-6, with 7 bases fitting TRBD1. J was trimmed by 0 bases and V by 4 bases; bases with no gene match: 0. Germline-derived CDR1 and CDR2 are SNHLY and FYNNEI. There are 15 residues in the CDR3. The CDR3 DNA reads TGTGCCAGCAGTGGGACAGGCTCTGGGGCCAACGTCCTGACTTTC. This gives the protein CASSGTGSGANVLTF.

The chain uses TRBV7-2 and TRBJ2-5; 10 bases line up with TRBD2. This CDR3 contains 16 residues. Germline V CDR1 and CDR2: SGHTA, FQGNSA. With V trimmed by 3 bases and J by 5 bases, 9 bases remained unmatched. The DNA of the CDR3 is TGTGCCAGCAGCTTGTTCAGCGGGGGGGCCAGGGAGACCCAGTACTTC. Its translation is CASSLFSGGARETQYF.

J is TRBJ2-3 and V is TRBV27; TRBD2 agrees at 9 bases. Germline V gives CDR1 MNHEY, CDR2 SMNVEV (reference sequence). Trimming at V came to 4 bases and at J to 1 base, leaving 6 bases not matched to a gene. The CDR3 is 16 amino acids. CDR3 nucleotide sequence: TGTGCCAGCAGTTATAGTAGCGGGAGAGGCACAGATACGCAGTATTTT. Translation: CASSYSSGRGTDTQYF.

The chain joins TRBV5-1 to TRBJ2-1; D ambiguous. The ends were cut back, 1 base at V and 15 bases at J, with 11 bases in the middle. This CDR3 has 11 amino acids. Germline loops: CDR1 SGHRS, CDR2 YFSETQ. In DNA, the CDR3 is TGCGCCAGCAGCTTGAACCAGATTTGGTTCTTC. It specifies CASSLNQIWFF.

This clone has a single count. The chain has TRBV5-1 and TRBJ2-5; possible D gene TRBD2, 6 bases. CDR3 length equals 13 residues. Trimming took 4 bases from V and 1 from J, leaving 8 bases between them. The germline V gene encodes CDR1 SGHRS and CDR2 YFSETQ. The CDR3 DNA reads as TGCGCCAGCAGCCGGGACTCCCAAGAGACCCAGTACTTC. This translates into CASSRDSQETQYF.

This clone was found once. V gene TRBV28 combines with J gene TRBJ2-3; D gene uncertain. V was cut by 3 bases and J by 2 bases, with 6 bases left in between. The germline V gene encodes CDR1 MDHEN and CDR2 SYDVKM. The CDR3 spans 13 residues. CDR3 protein: CASSLGFTDTQYF. In DNA form, the CDR3 reads TGTGCCAGCAGTTTGGGCTTCACAGATACGCAGTATTTT. Complete variable domain (other parts from reference TRBV28 and TRBJ2-3): DVKVTQSSRYLVKRTGEKVFLECVQDMDHENMFWYRQDPGLGLRLIYFSYDVKMKEKGDIPEGYSVSREKKERFSLILESASTNQTSMYLCASSLGFTDTQYFGPGTRLTVL.

The V gene is TRBV28, the J gene TRBJ2-4; 9 bases are shared with TRBD2. This CDR3 has 19 amino acids. Germline CDR1 reads MDHEN; CDR2 reads SYDVKM. V gave up 3 bases and J gave up 1 base; unmatched junction bases: 13. The CDR3 DNA is TGTGCCAGCAGTTTGGAGAATTCCGGGACTAGCATGGCCAAAAACATTCAGTACTTC. Translating gives CASSLENSGTSMAKNIQYF. Full variable domain (remainder filled in from reference TRBV28 and TRBJ2-4): DVKVTQSSRYLVKRTGEKVFLECVQDMDHENMFWYRQDPGLGLRLIYFSYDVKMKEKGDIPEGYSVSREKKERFSLILESASTNQTSMYLCASSLENSGTSMAKNIQYFGAGTRLSVL.

The DNA for the CDR3 is TGTGCCAGCAGTGAAGTAATTTACAGGGGCGGAAACACCATATATTTT. Residues: CASSEVIYRGGNTIYF. V gene TRBV6-1 combines with J gene TRBJ1-3; 7 positions agree with TRBD1. Germline CDR1 and CDR2: MNHNS and SASEGT. The CDR3 length is 16 residues. J lost 4 bases, V lost 1 base, and 7 bases had no gene match.

This clone was counted a single time. This sequence joins TRBV29-1 and TRBJ2-1; D is possibly TRBD2 (5 bases). Germline V lookup: CDR1 SQVTM, CDR2 ANQGSEA. Trimming left V 8 bases short and J 4 bases short, with 12 bases between. The CDR3 has 12 amino acids. The CDR3 DNA reads TGCAGCCTCAGTGGACTGTACAATGAGCAGTTCTTC. Translation gives CSLSGLYNEQFF.

CDR3 loop: CASSFLAGGRETQYF. In DNA, the CDR3 is TGTGCCAGCAGTTTCCTGGCGGGGGGGCGGGAGACCCAGTACTTC. The chain combines TRBV28 with TRBJ2-5, with 9 nucleotides matching TRBD2. The CDR3 covers 15 residues. Germline assignment: CDR1 MDHEN and CDR2 SYDVKM. J lost 5 bases, V lost 3 bases, and 7 bases had no gene match.

In this sample, this clone turned up once. The gene calls are TRBV2 and TRBJ1-5; TRBD1 aligns across 10 bases. Trimming took 6 bases from V and 10 from J; bases not matched to a gene: 6. From germline, CDR1 is SNHLY and CDR2 FYNNEI. The CDR3 loop spans 13 amino acids. The CDR3 spells CASRGTGANPQHF. CDR3 in DNA: TGTGCCAGCAGGGGGACAGGGGCTAATCCCCAGCATTTT.

This clone was recorded a few times. V and J are TRBV10-1 and TRBJ1-1; no definite D call. Germline V gene data show CDR1 as WNHNN and CDR2 as SYGVQD (reference sequence). CDR3 length: 13 residues. V was clipped by 6 bases and J by 1 base, with 9 bases between them. CDR3 amino acids: CASRQTKNTEAFF. CDR3 nucleotides: TGCGCCAGCAGGCAGACTAAGAACACTGAAGCTTTCTTT.

The chain recombines TRBV7-9 with TRBJ1-4; D is unresolved. The CDR3 has 13 residues. CDR1 and CDR2 (germline): SEHNR, FQNEAQ (reference sequence). V dropped 1 base and J dropped 5 bases, with 5 bases sitting between them. Here the CDR3 reads CASSLGGNEKLFF. The CDR3 DNA follows: TGTGCCAGCAGCTTAGGCGGGAATGAAAAACTGTTTTTT. Filled out from reference TRBV7-9 and TRBJ1-4, the complete variable domain reads DTGVSQNPRHKITKRGQNVTFRCDPISEHNRLYWYRQTLGQGPEFLTYFQNEAQLEKSRLLSDRFSAERPKGSFSTLEIQRTEQGDSAMYLCASSLGGNEKLFFGSGTQLSVL.